The 26 T cell receptor beta chains listed next were all sequenced from one sample in a study of PD-L1 blockade in urothelial cancer. As for time point: pretreatment peripheral blood. Produced via immunoSEQ multiplex PCR; TCRdb's table is partial and in-frame only. The profile shows tens of thousands of clones, 82% of them singletons. The sample was PBMCs, taken around atezolizumab (anti-PD-L1) treatment. The receptor source for this set is a man over 45 with urothelial cancer.

This clone was counted a single time. The V gene is TRBV5-4, the J gene TRBJ1-1; D uncertain. The V gene's germline CDR1 is SGHNT and CDR2 YYREEE (reference sequence). V was cut by 0 bases and J by 0 bases, with 12 bases left in between. The length of the CDR3 is 16 residues. CDR3 residues: CASSLVGGRMNTEAFF. The DNA of the CDR3 is TGTGCCAGCAGCTTGGTCGGCGGAAGGATGAACACTGAAGCTTTCTTT.

The chain has TRBV5-1 and TRBJ2-6; D possibly corresponds to TRBD1 (6 bases). V shed 2 bases and J shed 0 bases, with 9 bases lying between them. The CDR3 runs 16 residues. Germline assignment: CDR1 SGHRS and CDR2 YFSETQ. CDR3 loop: CASSFTGTSGANVLTF. Written as DNA, the CDR3 is TGCGCCAGCAGCTTTACAGGGACCTCTGGGGCCAACGTCCTGACTTTC.

V is TRBV11-2 and J is TRBJ2-1; 12 positions agree with TRBD2. Germline CDR1 is SGHAT and CDR2 is FQNNGV. This CDR3 comprises 19 residues. The V segment lost 5 bases and the J segment 2 bases; nucleotides outside the gene matches: 13. The CDR3 here is CASSPRTSGNRPTYNEQFF. The CDR3 bases are TGTGCCAGCAGCCCAAGGACTAGCGGGAACCGACCCACCTACAATGAGCAGTTCTTC.

The rearrangement uses TRBV29-1 and TRBJ2-5; weak D call: TRBD2 (5 bases). V dropped 5 bases and J dropped 5 bases, with 12 bases sitting between them. Germline lookup yields CDR1 SQVTM and CDR2 ANQGSEA. The CDR3 runs 12 residues. CDR3 DNA: TGCAGCGTTCTGGGGAGTCTGGAGACCCAGTACTTC. This codes for CSVLGSLETQYF.

This clone occurred a few times. One junction end disagrees with the germline gene, perhaps due to a read error. The gene calls are TRBV19 and TRBJ1-5; TRBD1 matches 7 bases. This CDR3 is 13 amino acids long. The V gene's germline CDR1 is LNHDA and CDR2 SQIVND (reference sequence). This CDR3 is CASRRQGNQPQHF. Written as DNA, the CDR3 is TGTGCCAGTCGCCGACAGGGCAACCAGCCCCAGCATTTT.

J is TRBJ2-3 and V is TRBV4-2; 8 nucleotides agree with TRBD2. Germline values: CDR1 LGHNA, CDR2 YNFKEQ. The J segment lost 7 bases and the V segment lost 1 base, leaving 10 bases of the junction unmatched. The length of the CDR3 is 16 residues. CDR3 nucleotide sequence: TGTGCCAGCAGCCAAGCGGCTCAGCGGGGGTTGAATACGCAGTATTTT. Translating gives CASSQAAQRGLNTQYF.

The chain combines TRBV27 with TRBJ2-1; 7 bases are shared with TRBD2. The CDR3 extends over 13 amino acids. CDR1 is MNHEY and CDR2 is SMNVEV in the germline V gene (reference sequence). The junction had 0 bases not matched to a gene; V was cut back by 3 bases and J by 4 bases. As DNA, the CDR3 is TGTGCCAGCAGTTTGGGGGGGTACAATGAGCAGTTCTTC. Its protein is CASSLGGYNEQFF.

This chain links TRBV2 with TRBJ2-5; TRBD2 agrees at 7 bases. Germline trimming cut 10 bases from V and 5 bases from J; bases unmatched to any gene: 13. Germline CDR1 is SNHLY and CDR2 is FYNNEI. This CDR3 contains 14 residues. The CDR3 sequence is CATEAGAGSETQYF. CDR3 nucleotide sequence: TGTGCCACCGAAGCCGGAGCGGGGTCGGAGACCCAGTACTTC.

The J gene is TRBJ2-3, the V gene TRBV21-1; TRBD1 reflects the table's D call only, with no check against the DNA. TRBV21-1 is termed a pseudogene. CDR3 length equals 17 residues. The CDR3 DNA follows: TGTGCCAGCAGCAAAGAGATTATTGGGCAGGGCACAGATACGCAGTATTTT. This sequence encodes CASSKEIIGQGTDTQYF.

Notes on this clone: One junction end does not reproduce the germline sequence, and a read error may be involved. This sequence joins TRBV14 and TRBJ1-5, with unresolved D. Germline CDR1 reads SGHDN; CDR2 reads FVKESK. CDR3 length: 13 amino acids. Written as DNA, the CDR3 is TGTGCCAGCAGCCAAGGAGAGTCGGGGAAGCAGGATTTT. It translates to CASSQGESGKQDF.

J is TRBJ1-1 and V is TRBV7-8; unclear D gene. The CDR3 contains 15 residues. Germline V gives CDR1 SGHVS, CDR2 FQNEAQ. The ends were cut back, 4 bases at V and 0 bases at J, with 12 bases in the middle. The CDR3 is CASSYLFPLNTEAFF. The CDR3 region has the DNA TGTGCCAGCAGCTACTTGTTCCCCCTGAACACTGAAGCTTTCTTT.

A single count supports this clone. The chain carries TRBV6-1 and TRBJ1-6; 7 positions match TRBD1. J lost 1 base, V lost 7 bases, and 4 bases had no gene match. Germline V gene data show CDR1 as MNHNS and CDR2 as SASEGT. The CDR3 has 15 amino acids. CDR3 nucleotides: TGTGCCAGCAACAGGGGTTCGTCCTATAATTCACCCCTCCACTTT. Protein product: CASNRGSSYNSPLHF.

The chain has TRBV5-1 and TRBJ2-5, with 15 bases that match TRBD2. The CDR3 totals 18 residues. Germline values: CDR1 SGHRS, CDR2 YFSETQ. After removal of 4 bases from V and 5 bases from J, the junction contained 12 bases not matched to a gene. CDR3 amino acids: CASSPGLAGGPGLETQYF. The CDR3 DNA sequence: TGCGCCAGCAGCCCGGGACTAGCGGGAGGCCCCGGGTTGGAGACCCAGTACTTC.

The chain combines TRBV19 with TRBJ2-7, with a tentative D call TRBD1 (6 bases). Deletions cut 5 bases from V and 3 bases from J, with 14 bases between. Germline assignment: CDR1 LNHDA and CDR2 SQIVND (reference sequence). The CDR3 consists of 14 residues. In nucleotides, the CDR3 is TGTGCCAGTAGTCCCGCCGACAGGTACTACGAGCAGTACGTC. Protein product: CASSPADRYYEQYV.

The chain is built from TRBV19 and TRBJ2-2; D call uncertain. This CDR3 region has 12 residues. The germline V gene encodes CDR1 LNHDA and CDR2 SQIVND (reference sequence). The V and J ends lost 3 bases and 5 bases respectively, with 4 bases between them. The CDR3 loop reads CASSIQTGELFF. CDR3 nucleotides: TGTGCCAGTAGTATCCAGACCGGGGAGCTGTTTTTT.

The rearrangement uses TRBV19 and TRBJ1-5, with D uncertain. V was pared by 3 bases and J by 5 bases, with 5 bases between. From germline, CDR1 is LNHDA and CDR2 SQIVND (reference sequence). There are 12 residues in the CDR3. The chain's CDR3 is CASSMLDQPQHF. The CDR3 DNA follows: TGTGCCAGTAGTATGTTAGATCAGCCCCAGCATTTT. The full variable domain, in which reference TRBV19 and TRBJ1-5 provide the parts outside the CDR3, is DGGITQSPKYLFRKEGQNVTLSCEQNLNHDAMYWYRQDPGQGLRLIYYSQIVNDFQKGDIAEGYSVSREKKESFPLTVTSAQKNPTAFYLCASSMLDQPQHFGDGTRLSIL.

CDR3 loop: CASGTGSGNTIYF. CDR3 coding DNA: TGTGCCAGCGGGACAGGGTCAGGAAACACCATATATTTT. V usage is TRBV2 and J usage is TRBJ1-3; 9 bases are a match to TRBD1. V lost 8 bases and J lost 4; bases outside the gene matches: 3. CDR1 and CDR2 from the germline V gene are SNHLY and FYNNEI. The CDR3 contains 13 residues.

This rearrangement joins TRBV5-1 to TRBJ2-3; D perhaps matches TRBD1 (5 bases). This CDR3 spans 14 amino acids. Germline CDR1 SGHRS, CDR2 YFSETQ. Between the trimmed V and J ends, which lost 2 bases and 0 bases, there was a span of 7 bases. This CDR3 reads CASSLSGSTDTQYF. DNA of the CDR3: TGCGCCAGCAGCTTATCAGGGAGCACAGATACGCAGTATTTT.

This rearrangement joins TRBV28 to TRBJ1-1, with 7 bases aligning to TRBD1. Unmatched junction bases numbered 3, after V lost 10 bases and J lost 4 bases. The CDR3 is made up of 11 amino acids. CDR1 and CDR2 (germline): MDHEN, SYDVKM. The DNA for the CDR3 is TGTGCCACCGACAGGGCCACTGAAGCTTTCTTT. It specifies CATDRATEAFF.

V usage is TRBV25-1 and J usage is TRBJ2-7, with 8 bases fitting TRBD1. Germline V CDR1 and CDR2: MGHDK, SYGVNS. CDR3 length equals 14 residues. V was clipped by 2 bases and J by 4 bases; unmatched bases: 4. Here the CDR3 reads CASSEGQGFYEQYF. The CDR3 region has the DNA TGTGCCAGCAGTGAAGGACAGGGTTTTTACGAGCAGTACTTC.

The gene calls are TRBV10-3 and TRBJ1-1, with 9 positions matching TRBD1. The CDR3 extends over 13 amino acids. Losses at the gene ends were 6 bases for V and 7 bases for J; bases not matched to a gene: 6. Germline V gene lookup returns CDR1 ENHRY and CDR2 SYGVKD. Here the CDR3 reads CAISAGQGLEAFF. CDR3 sequence (DNA): TGTGCCATCAGCGCGGGACAGGGTCTTGAAGCTTTCTTT.

The chain couples TRBV6-6 to TRBJ1-1; 11 positions match TRBD1. The CDR3 consists of 13 residues. V gave up 6 bases and J gave up 9 bases; unmatched junction bases: 6. The germline CDR1 and CDR2 sequences are MNHNY and SVGAGI (reference sequence). CDR3 loop: CASRRDRGDKAFF. The CDR3 nucleotides read TGTGCCAGCAGGCGGGACAGGGGGGATAAAGCTTTCTTT.

The genes are TRBV2 and TRBJ2-3, with TRBD1 as a possible D gene (5 bases). This CDR3 comprises 15 residues. Trimming took 6 bases from V and 1 from J, leaving 14 bases between them. In germline, CDR1 is SNHLY, CDR2 FYNNEI. The CDR3 loop reads CASSQQGFGTDTQYF. In DNA, the CDR3 is TGTGCCAGCAGCCAGCAGGGATTTGGCACAGATACGCAGTATTTT. Based on the CDR3 plus reference TRBV2 and TRBJ2-3, the full variable domain is EPEVTQTPSHQVTQMGQEVILRCVPISNHLYFYWYRQILGQKVEFLVSFYNNEISEKSEIFDDQFSVERPDGSNFTLKIRSTKLEDSAMYFCASSQQGFGTDTQYFGPGTRLTVL.

V gene TRBV11-3 combines with J gene TRBJ1-1, with D tentatively TRBD1 (6 bases). Germline CDR1 is SGHNT and CDR2 is YENEEA. The CDR3 is 13 residues long. V gave up 6 bases and J gave up 1 base, with 9 bases separating them. The CDR3 region is CASRMGQNTEAFF. The DNA for the CDR3 is TGTGCCAGCAGGATGGGACAGAACACTGAAGCTTTCTTT.

The chain is built from TRBV5-1 and TRBJ2-1, with a possible D match to TRBD2 (5 bases). The CDR3 has 15 amino acids. Germline V CDR1 and CDR2: SGHRS, YFSETQ. V was shortened by 1 base and J by 0 bases, with 8 bases between the two germline ends. CDR3 loop: CASSLTGNSYNEQFF. CDR3 bases: TGCGCCAGCAGCTTGACGGGGAACTCCTACAATGAGCAGTTCTTC.

The chain links TRBV11-2 to TRBJ1-2; D is perhaps TRBD1 (6 bases). CDR3 size: 15 residues. The germline V and J ends were trimmed by 4 bases and 1 base, with 13 bases remaining between them. Germline V gene lookup returns CDR1 SGHAT and CDR2 FQNNGV. The CDR3 is CASSSQGGFNYGYTF. The CDR3 nucleotides are TGTGCCAGCAGCTCACAGGGTGGCTTTAACTATGGCTACACCTTC.